This TCR beta chain comes out of a study of blood T cell dynamics during melanoma immunotherapy. Study-wide results and caveats: Clones driving repertoire changes may be melanoma-specific or general immune activation. Immune-effector CD8+ cells best matched cell-free DNA CDR3 sequences and were most clonal.

Clones were read by immunoSEQ multiplex PCR, and TCRdb kept only the in-frame ones, dropping some. The sample has approximately 380 clones; roughly 73% are singletons. This CDR3 contains 13 residues. From germline, CDR1 is SQVTM and CDR2 ANQGSEA. V lost 5 bases, J lost 8 bases, and 16 bases lay in between. Sample time point: pre-treatment baseline. Prior systemic cancer therapy, immunosuppressant use and other active malignancies excluded patients. This clone has just a few counts. Its matching antigen is unknown. This rearrangement joins TRBV29-1 to TRBJ2-1, with D tentatively TRBD2 (6 bases). The starting material was central memory CD8+ T cells from blood, obtained from a patient treated with checkpoint blockade. This clonotype originated in a human donor with melanoma. The DNA of the CDR3 is TGCAGCGTTACCCGACTAGTTCTCGATGAGCAGTTCTTC. The encoded protein is CSVTRLVLDEQFF.